Presented here are 27 T cell receptor beta chains from one specimen sequenced in a study of patients and donors after allogeneic stem cell transplantation. TCRdb reprocessed the RT-PCR reads via MiXCR and lists one record per CDR3 protein. The table has 2,200 or so distinct CDR3 sequences, more than 25% seen once. The sample consisted of blood, either unsorted or a sorted T cell fraction (not recorded which). The receptors stem from a human donor who was either an allogeneic HSCT recipient or a stem cell or donor lymphocyte infusion donor (not recorded which). It is not recorded whose cells these are; they may come from a transplant donor.

The V call is TRBV20-1, the J call TRBJ1-2; D is ambiguous. Germline V CDR1 and CDR2: DFQATT, SNEGSKA (reference sequence). This CDR3 has 12 amino acids. V was pared by 2 bases and J by 4 bases, with 8 bases between. In DNA, the CDR3 is TGCAGTGCTAGAAAAGGCCCCTATGGCTACACCTTC. This codes for CSARKGPYGYTF.

This clonotype showed up just once. In DNA form, the CDR3 reads TGTGCCAGCAGGGGGCGGTCCGGGGAAGAGACCCAGTACTTC. Translating gives CASRGRSGEETQYF. The chain is built from TRBV6-5 and TRBJ2-5, with D perhaps matching TRBD1 or TRBD2 (5 bases each). The CDR3 extends over 14 amino acids. Trimming stripped 6 bases from V and 3 bases from J, with 14 bases between. Per germline, CDR1 MNHEY and CDR2 SVGAGI.

The J gene is TRBJ2-1, the V gene TRBV9; D may be TRBD1 (5 bases). CDR1 is SGDLS and CDR2 is YYNGEE in the germline V gene. CDR3 length equals 15 residues. V was trimmed by 4 bases and J by 5 bases, leaving 16 bases between them. The CDR3 loop reads CASSLDSYSDNEQFF. The CDR3 DNA reads TGTGCCAGCAGCCTTGACAGTTACTCGGACAATGAGCAGTTCTTC.

This chain joins TRBV7-2 and TRBJ2-3; D not resolved. Germline CDR1 is SGHTA and CDR2 is FQGNSA. Trimming removed 2 bases at V and 4 bases at J, with 4 bases between. This CDR3 comprises 12 residues. The CDR3 DNA reads as TGTGCCAGCAGCTTATTTGCAGATACGCAGTATTTT. Its protein product is CASSLFADTQYF.

The CDR3 reads CASTPGGAGGRNEQFF. The CDR3 nucleotides are TGTGCCAGCACCCCTGGAGGGGCGGGGGGGCGAAATGAGCAGTTCTTC. The V gene is TRBV6-1, the J gene TRBJ2-1; 9 bases match TRBD2. Trimming removed 7 bases from V and 7 bases from J; junction bases left unmatched: 14. This CDR3 comprises 16 residues. Germline CDR1 and CDR2: MNHNS and SASEGT.

This clonotype was counted between two and nine times. The chain couples TRBV7-2 to TRBJ1-6; D is ambiguous. Deletions cut 6 bases from V and 7 bases from J, with 10 bases between. Germline CDR1 is SGHTA and CDR2 is FQGNSA. There are 13 residues in the CDR3. The CDR3 region has the DNA TGTGCCAGCAGGAGGGATCCGAATTCACCCCTCCACTTT. Its protein product is CASRRDPNSPLHF.

The V and J genes are TRBV11-1 and TRBJ2-5; weak D call: TRBD2 (7 bases). The V and J ends lost 5 bases and 4 bases respectively, with 17 bases between them. Germline CDR1 SGHAT, CDR2 FQDESV (reference sequence). The CDR3 is 15 amino acids. CDR3: CASSPRRGAVETQYF. The CDR3 DNA reads as TGTGCCAGCAGCCCTCGCCGGGGGGCGGTAGAGACCCAGTACTTC.

The rearrangement uses TRBV12-3 or TRBV12-4 and TRBJ1-1, with D uncertain. Deletions cut 7 bases from V and 0 bases from J, with 9 bases between. The CDR3 is made up of 13 amino acids. The CDR3 bases are TGTGCCAGCACCGCCCACATGAACACTGAAGCTTTCTTT. Residues: CASTAHMNTEAFF.

The genes are TRBV7-2 and TRBJ2-1; the D is unclear. V lost 5 bases and J lost 10, with 18 bases in between. There are 14 residues in the CDR3. Germline CDR1 SGHTA, CDR2 FQGNSA. For the CDR3, the DNA is TGTGCCAGCAGCCCCCGACGGTATATGGCCGAGCAGTTCTTC. Translated: CASSPRRYMAEQFF.

This rearrangement joins TRBV5-1 to TRBJ2-5, with TRBD2 matching over 11 bases. The CDR3 contains 15 residues. J was trimmed by 4 bases and V by 6 bases; bases with no gene match: 8. CDR1 and CDR2 from the germline V gene are SGHRS and YFSETQ. The DNA for the CDR3 is TGCGCCAGCACCCGAGGACTAGCGGGTCTAGAGACCCAGTACTTC. It encodes CASTRGLAGLETQYF. Together with reference TRBV5-1 and TRBJ2-5, the CDR3 gives the full variable domain: KAGVTQTPRYLIKTRGQQVTLSCSPISGHRSVSWYQQTPGQGLQFLFEYFSETQRNKGNFPGRFSGRQFSNSRSEMNVSTLELGDSALYLCASTRGLAGLETQYFGPGTRLLVL.

This rearrangement joins TRBV6-1 to TRBJ2-7; no clear D. V lost 0 bases to trimming and J lost 0 bases, with 6 bases between them. The CDR3 totals 14 residues. Germline V lookup: CDR1 MNHNS, CDR2 SASEGT. The CDR3: CASSEARSSYEQYV. CDR3 bases: TGTGCCAGCAGTGAAGCGAGGAGCTCCTACGAGCAGTACGTC.

This clonotype is deemed large. CDR3 coding DNA: TGTGCCAGCTCACCACCATTGAGCGGGGGGAAGAACAATGAGCAGTTCTTC. Translating it yields CASSPPLSGGKNNEQFF. The rearrangement uses TRBV18 and TRBJ2-1; 9 bases map to TRBD2. The V gene end was trimmed by 0 bases and the J gene end by 5 bases; junction bases not matched to a gene: 8. Germline V gene sequence: CDR1 KGHSH, CDR2 LQKENI. This CDR3 is 17 amino acids long.

The genes are TRBV20-1 and TRBJ2-1; no clear D. Between the trimmed V and J ends, which lost 0 bases and 6 bases, there was a span of 12 bases. The CDR3 runs 14 residues. The germline CDR1 and CDR2 sequences are DFQATT and SNEGSKA (reference sequence). For the CDR3, the DNA is TGCAGTGCTAGAGAGCTAGAGTTTCGCAATGAGCAGTTCTTC. Translation gives CSARELEFRNEQFF.

V usage is TRBV18 and J usage is TRBJ1-5; 7 bases fit TRBD1. Unmatched junction bases numbered 2, after V lost 3 bases and J lost 3 bases. The CDR3 is 14 amino acids. Per germline, CDR1 KGHSH and CDR2 LQKENI. Here the CDR3 DNA reads TGTGCCAGCTCACCCGGGACAGACAATCAGCCCCAGCATTTT. It encodes CASSPGTDNQPQHF.

This chain links TRBV2 with TRBJ2-7, with TRBD1 as a possible D gene (6 bases). Germline CDR1 reads SNHLY; CDR2 reads FYNNEI. This CDR3 has 11 amino acids. V dropped 7 bases and J dropped 9 bases, with 13 bases sitting between them. Here the CDR3 reads CASTPQGLQYF. The DNA of the CDR3 is TGTGCCAGCACCCCTCAGGGGTTGCAGTACTTC.

Sample share makes this clonotype large. The chain joins TRBV12-3 or TRBV12-4 to TRBJ2-2; D gene uncertain. This CDR3 contains 11 residues. Trimming shortened V by 6 bases and J by 4 bases, and 3 bases separated the two germline ends. The CDR3 nucleotides read TGTGCCAGCAGAGCCACCGGGGAGCTGTTTTTT. It yields the protein CASRATGELFF.

This chain links TRBV7-9 with TRBJ2-5; D is undetermined. CDR1 is SEHNR, CDR2 FQNEAQ, per germline (reference sequence). The CDR3 covers 12 residues. V lost 5 bases to trimming and J lost 1 base, with 5 bases between them. The CDR3 region is CASSPTQETQYF. The CDR3 DNA is TGTGCCAGCAGCCCGACCCAAGAGACCCAGTACTTC.

The rearrangement uses TRBV30 and TRBJ1-2; D may be TRBD1 (5 bases). Germline CDR1 reads GTSNPN; CDR2 reads SVGIG (reference sequence). The CDR3 runs to 14 residues. With 0 bases removed from V and 4 bases from J, the gap between germline ends came to 12 bases. CDR3 sequence reads: CAWSVGLGTYGYTF. The CDR3 DNA follows: TGTGCCTGGAGTGTAGGTTTAGGGACCTATGGCTACACCTTC. Combining the CDR3 with reference TRBV30 and TRBJ1-2 gives the whole variable domain SQTIHQWPATLVQPVGSPLSLECTVEGTSNPNLYWYRQAAGRGLQLLFYSVGIGQISSEVPQNLSASRPQDRQFILSSKKLLLSDSGFYLCAWSVGLGTYGYTFGSGTRLTVV.

This clonotype is deemed large. The chain recombines TRBV4-1 with TRBJ1-1; the D is unclear. This CDR3 has 15 residues. CDR1 is MGHRA, CDR2 YSYEKL, per germline. The ends were cut back, 4 bases at V and 3 bases at J, with 15 bases in the middle. The CDR3, as DNA: TGCGCCAGCAGCCCTGTCCCCAATGAGGACACTGAAGCTTTCTTT. Its protein product is CASSPVPNEDTEAFF.

This clonotype was counted a few times. The CDR3 coding sequence is TGTGCCACCGGACAGGGAGGGTTTGAGAACACTGAAGCTTTCTTT. Translated, it gives CATGQGGFENTEAFF. The chain is built from TRBV19 and TRBJ1-1; 8 bases are a match to TRBD1. With V trimmed by 10 bases and J by 1 base, 11 bases remained unmatched. Germline V gives CDR1 LNHDA, CDR2 SQIVND (reference sequence). CDR3 length: 15 residues.

The gene calls are TRBV5-4 and TRBJ2-7; tentatively, D is TRBD2 (5 bases). CDR3 length: 13 residues. V dropped 0 bases and J dropped 3 bases, with 7 bases sitting between them. Germline CDR1 SGHNT, CDR2 YYREEE (reference sequence). The CDR3 DNA follows: TGTGCCAGCAGCTTGGGTAGCGACTACGAGCAGTACTTC. Its protein is CASSLGSDYEQYF.

In this sample, this clonotype turned up a few times. CDR3 DNA sequence: TGTGCCAGCAGCGTGATGGGACAAGGGAAGCAGTTCTTC. Translated: CASSVMGQGKQFF. The V gene is TRBV27, the J gene TRBJ2-1, with a possible D match to TRBD1 (6 bases). Per germline, CDR1 MNHEY and CDR2 SMNVEV (reference sequence). The CDR3 has 13 residues. The germline V and J ends were trimmed by 6 bases and 11 bases, with 17 bases remaining between them.

This clonotype ranks as large. The chain couples TRBV7-2 to TRBJ2-1; perhaps TRBD2 as D (6 bases). V lost 0 bases and J 7 bases, leaving 7 bases between the germline ends. The CDR3 runs to 13 residues. Germline V gene sequence: CDR1 SGHTA, CDR2 FQGNSA. DNA of the CDR3: TGTGCCAGCAGCTTAGCGCTAGCGAATGAGCAGTTCTTC. Residues: CASSLALANEQFF.

In its sample, this clonotype was seen a few times. The genes are TRBV11-2 and TRBJ1-1; possible D gene TRBD1, 6 bases. This CDR3 contains 12 residues. The germline gives CDR1 SGHAT, CDR2 FQNNGV. V was shortened by 6 bases and J by 8 bases, with 13 bases between the two germline ends. CDR3 in amino acids: CASRPRGEEAFF. CDR3 nucleotides: TGTGCCAGCAGACCAAGGGGGGAAGAAGCTTTCTTT.

CDR3 region: CASRNPRPGQGNNEQFF. The CDR3 DNA is TGTGCCAGCAGAAACCCCCGCCCGGGACAGGGAAACAATGAGCAGTTCTTC. V is TRBV7-8 and J is TRBJ2-1; 9 nucleotides agree with TRBD1. Germline-derived CDR1 and CDR2 are SGHVS and FQNEAQ. This CDR3 has 17 amino acids. Losses at the gene ends were 6 bases for V and 5 bases for J; bases not matched to a gene: 14.

The chain carries TRBV6-6 and TRBJ2-1; TRBD1 is a possible D gene (6 bases). Germline V lookup: CDR1 MNHNY, CDR2 SVGAGI (reference sequence). Trimming cost V 6 bases and J 6 bases, with 12 bases left between them. The CDR3 is 13 residues long. For the CDR3, the DNA is TGTGCCAGCAGCCCAGGACAGTCCAATGAGCAGTTCTTC. This encodes CASSPGQSNEQFF.

This sequence joins TRBV6-4 and TRBJ1-2, with a possible D match to TRBD1 (6 bases). Between the trimmed V and J ends, which lost 2 bases and 7 bases, there was a span of 14 bases. Looked up from germline, CDR1 is MRHNA and CDR2 is SNTAGT. The CDR3 length is 14 residues. The CDR3 loop reads CASSDTQGRRGYTF. CDR3 DNA: TGTGCCAGCAGTGACACCCAGGGGAGACGTGGCTACACCTTC.